This is a list of T cell receptor beta chains from one sample in a study of yellow fever vaccine responses in identical twins. TCRdb reanalysed the RT-PCR reads using MiXCR and keeps one entry per CDR3 protein. The top ten clones hold roughly 2.4% of a sample with more than 15,000 distinct CDR3 sequences, around three quarters of them seen once. This material consisted of T cells from blood (PBMCs), unsorted or a sorted subset (not recorded which), taken before or after yellow fever vaccination (not recorded which). The receptors shown here come from a woman aged 18 to 35 who received the yellow fever vaccine. Both conserved end residues are part of each CDR3. D genes are given only for firm matches. Part of the rows lack a size; the others show once, few, many or a class for expanded clones.

v_gene: TRBV4-2; len: 15; j_gene: TRBJ2-3; abundance: .; d_gene: TRBD2; CDR3aa: CASSLSGGAADTQYF; CDR3nt: TGTGCCAGCAGCCTGAGCGGGGGGGCAGCAGATACGCAGTATTTT
v_gene: TRBV11-2; len: 15; j_gene: TRBJ2-3; abundance: .; d_gene: .; CDR3aa: CASSLVASPVDTQYF; CDR3nt: TGTGCCAGCAGCTTAGTCGCTTCCCCGGTGGATACGCAGTATTTT
v_gene: TRBV5-1; len: 15; j_gene: TRBJ1-6; abundance: .; d_gene: .; CDR3aa: CASRMRLEGNSPLHF; CDR3nt: TGCGCCAGCAGGATGAGGTTAGAGGGGAATTCACCCCTCCACTTT
v_gene: TRBV21-1; len: 13; j_gene: TRBJ2-1; abundance: few; d_gene: .; CDR3aa: CASSHRTVKGQFF; CDR3nt: TGTGCCAGCAGCCATCGGACAGTCAAGGGGCAGTTCTTC
v_gene: TRBV12-3/TRBV12-4; len: 19; j_gene: TRBJ2-5; abundance: .; d_gene: TRBD2; CDR3aa: CASSHGTSPGSGVQETQYF; CDR3nt: TGTGCCAGCAGTCACGGGACTAGCCCGGGAAGTGGGGTCCAAGAGACCCAGTACTTC
v_gene: TRBV11-3; len: 11; j_gene: TRBJ1-2; abundance: .; d_gene: .; CDR3aa: CASSEGVGYTF; CDR3nt: TGTGCCAGCAGCGAAGGTGTTGGCTACACCTTC
v_gene: TRBV7-9; len: 14; j_gene: TRBJ2-2; abundance: few; d_gene: .; CDR3aa: CAGVEGVPTGELFF; CDR3nt: TGTGCCGGCGTGGAGGGAGTCCCAACCGGGGAGCTGTTTTTT
v_gene: TRBV11-1; len: 15; j_gene: TRBJ2-3; abundance: .; d_gene: .; CDR3aa: CASSFAGALMDTQYF; CDR3nt: TGTGCCAGCAGCTTTGCGGGGGCCCTCATGGATACGCAGTATTTT
v_gene: TRBV25-1; len: 15; j_gene: TRBJ1-1; abundance: few; d_gene: .; CDR3aa: CASSEVGGAGTEAFF; CDR3nt: TGTGCCAGCAGTGAGGTGGGAGGGGCTGGCACTGAAGCTTTCTTT
v_gene: TRBV7-9; len: 15; j_gene: TRBJ1-3; abundance: .; d_gene: .; CDR3aa: CASSLGPSSGNTIYF; CDR3nt: TGTGCCAGCAGCTTGGGTCCGTCCTCTGGAAACACCATATATTTT
v_gene: TRBV29-1; len: 12; j_gene: TRBJ2-4; abundance: .; d_gene: .; CDR3aa: CSVEAGLSIQYF; CDR3nt: TGCAGCGTTGAAGCAGGCTTGTCCATTCAGTACTTC
v_gene: TRBV11-3; len: 15; j_gene: TRBJ1-5; abundance: .; d_gene: TRBD1; CDR3aa: CASSSNRGPNQPQHF; CDR3nt: TGTGCCAGCAGCTCCAACAGGGGGCCCAATCAGCCCCAGCATTTT
v_gene: TRBV2; len: 11; j_gene: TRBJ2-5; abundance: once; d_gene: .; CDR3aa: CASSVRETQYF; CDR3nt: TGTGCCAGCAGTGTCCGAGAGACCCAGTACTTC
v_gene: TRBV18; len: 15; j_gene: TRBJ2-6; abundance: .; d_gene: .; CDR3aa: CASSPSGTGANVLTF; CDR3nt: TGTGCCAGCTCACCGAGTGGGACTGGGGCCAACGTCCTGACTTTC
v_gene: TRBV20-1; len: 12; j_gene: TRBJ1-1; abundance: .; d_gene: .; CDR3aa: CSARALSTEAFF; CDR3nt: TGCAGTGCTAGAGCATTGAGCACTGAAGCTTTCTTT
v_gene: TRBV3-1; len: 10; j_gene: TRBJ2-5; abundance: few; d_gene: .; CDR3aa: CASSQETQYF; CDR3nt: TGTGCCAGCAGCCAAGAGACCCAGTACTTC
v_gene: TRBV14; len: 16; j_gene: TRBJ2-2; abundance: .; d_gene: TRBD1; CDR3aa: CASSQAGTGLAGELFF; CDR3nt: TGTGCCAGCAGCCAAGCCGGGACAGGGCTCGCCGGGGAGCTGTTTTTT
v_gene: TRBV6-4; len: 16; j_gene: TRBJ1-2; abundance: .; d_gene: TRBD1; CDR3aa: CASSDSRWGTGAGYTF; CDR3nt: TGTGCCAGCAGTGACTCGAGGTGGGGGACAGGGGCTGGCTACACCTTC
v_gene: TRBV7-3; len: 12; j_gene: TRBJ1-1; abundance: .; d_gene: .; CDR3aa: CASSLNRFEAFF; CDR3nt: TGTGCCAGCAGCTTAAACAGATTTGAAGCTTTCTTT
v_gene: TRBV20-1; len: 15; j_gene: TRBJ2-2; abundance: .; d_gene: TRBD2; CDR3aa: CSGGGALAGTGELFF; CDR3nt: TGCAGTGGGGGTGGAGCGTTAGCGGGAACCGGGGAGCTGTTTTTT
v_gene: TRBV29-1; len: 12; j_gene: TRBJ2-5; abundance: .; d_gene: .; CDR3aa: CSGDREGETQYF; CDR3nt: TGCAGCGGAGACAGGGAGGGTGAGACCCAGTACTTC
v_gene: TRBV5-4; len: 13; j_gene: TRBJ2-3; abundance: .; d_gene: .; CDR3aa: CASSLDWPDTQYF; CDR3nt: TGTGCCAGCAGCTTGGATTGGCCAGATACGCAGTATTTT
v_gene: TRBV4-1; len: 16; j_gene: TRBJ2-2; abundance: once; d_gene: TRBD2; CDR3aa: CASSHGLAGSTGELFF; CDR3nt: TGCGCCAGCAGCCACGGACTAGCGGGAAGCACCGGGGAGCTGTTTTTT
v_gene: TRBV29-1; len: 10; j_gene: TRBJ2-3; abundance: .; d_gene: .; CDR3aa: CSAHTDTQYF; CDR3nt: TGCAGCGCCCACACAGATACGCAGTATTTT
v_gene: TRBV29-1; len: 16; j_gene: TRBJ2-4; abundance: .; d_gene: .; CDR3aa: CSVDYGSDIAKNIQYF; CDR3nt: TGCAGCGTTGATTATGGCAGTGATATAGCCAAAAACATTCAGTACTTC
v_gene: TRBV18; len: 15; j_gene: TRBJ1-1; abundance: .; d_gene: .; CDR3aa: CASSPRSEPHTEAFF; CDR3nt: TGTGCCAGCTCACCACGATCTGAGCCCCACACTGAAGCTTTCTTT
v_gene: TRBV11-1; len: 12; j_gene: TRBJ1-1; abundance: few; d_gene: TRBD1; CDR3aa: CASSGQGGEAFF; CDR3nt: TGTGCCAGCAGCGGACAGGGGGGTGAAGCTTTCTTT
v_gene: TRBV4-2; len: 15; j_gene: TRBJ2-5; abundance: .; d_gene: TRBD2; CDR3aa: CASSQDKREQETQYF; CDR3nt: TGTGCCAGCAGCCAAGATAAGCGGGAGCAGGAGACCCAGTACTTC
v_gene: TRBV12-3/TRBV12-4; len: 15; j_gene: TRBJ2-7; abundance: .; d_gene: TRBD2; CDR3aa: CASASRPSGPYEQYF; CDR3nt: TGTGCCAGCGCCTCCCGGCCTAGCGGACCGTACGAGCAGTACTTC
v_gene: TRBV4-1; len: 16; j_gene: TRBJ1-4; abundance: .; d_gene: TRBD1; CDR3aa: CASSPWGGQGNEKLFF; CDR3nt: TGCGCCAGCAGCCCCTGGGGGGGACAGGGTAATGAAAAACTGTTTTTT
v_gene: TRBV4-1; len: 12; j_gene: TRBJ2-5; abundance: .; d_gene: .; CDR3aa: CASSQDHETQYF; CDR3nt: TGCGCCAGCAGCCAAGATCATGAGACCCAGTACTTC
v_gene: TRBV21-1; len: 14; j_gene: TRBJ2-7; abundance: .; d_gene: .; CDR3aa: CASSKSTPRGEQYF; CDR3nt: TGTGCCAGCAGCAAGTCGACACCACGGGGCGAGCAGTACTTC
v_gene: TRBV5-5; len: 14; j_gene: TRBJ2-3; abundance: .; d_gene: .; CDR3aa: CASSLEPGTDTQYF; CDR3nt: TGTGCCAGCAGCTTGGAGCCCGGCACAGATACGCAGTATTTT
v_gene: TRBV23-1; len: 14; j_gene: TRBJ1-1; abundance: .; d_gene: .; CDR3aa: CASSQSVQSGSAFF; CDR3nt: TGCGCCAGCAGTCAATCGGTACAGAGTGGATCAGCTTTCTTT
v_gene: TRBV18; len: 15; j_gene: TRBJ2-7; abundance: .; d_gene: TRBD2; CDR3aa: CASSPRLAEGYEQYF; CDR3nt: TGTGCCAGCTCACCACGCCTAGCGGAAGGCTACGAGCAGTACTTC
v_gene: TRBV10-3; len: 16; j_gene: TRBJ2-3; abundance: .; d_gene: TRBD2; CDR3aa: CAISESGGSGTDTQYF; CDR3nt: TGTGCCATCAGTGAGTCCGGGGGGAGTGGTACAGATACGCAGTATTTT
v_gene: TRBV2; len: 12; j_gene: TRBJ1-2; abundance: .; d_gene: .; CDR3aa: CASSVENYGYTF; CDR3nt: TGTGCCAGCAGTGTGGAGAACTATGGCTACACCTTC
v_gene: TRBV7-2; len: 14; j_gene: TRBJ1-1; abundance: few; d_gene: .; CDR3aa: CASSFHLAGPEAFF; CDR3nt: TGTGCCAGCAGCTTTCACCTCGCCGGCCCTGAAGCTTTCTTT
v_gene: TRBV28; len: 14; j_gene: TRBJ1-5; abundance: .; d_gene: .; CDR3aa: CASSWGGSRQPQHF; CDR3nt: TGTGCCAGCAGTTGGGGTGGGTCAAGGCAGCCCCAGCATTTT
v_gene: TRBV3-1; len: 15; j_gene: TRBJ2-4; abundance: .; d_gene: .; CDR3aa: CASSQDRQIKNIQYF; CDR3nt: TGTGCCAGCAGCCAAGATCGACAGATCAAAAACATTCAGTACTTC
v_gene: TRBV18; len: 15; j_gene: TRBJ1-5; abundance: .; d_gene: .; CDR3aa: CASSPQGYSNQPQHF; CDR3nt: TGTGCCAGCTCACCGCAGGGGTATAGCAATCAGCCCCAGCATTTT
v_gene: TRBV29-1; len: 13; j_gene: TRBJ2-1; abundance: .; d_gene: .; CDR3aa: CSVVTGQHNEQFF; CDR3nt: TGCAGCGTTGTAACTGGACAGCACAATGAGCAGTTCTTC
v_gene: TRBV20-1; len: 12; j_gene: TRBJ2-7; abundance: once; d_gene: .; CDR3aa: CSATTSSYEQYF; CDR3nt: TGCAGTGCTACCACCAGCTCCTACGAGCAGTACTTC
v_gene: TRBV5-1; len: 14; j_gene: TRBJ2-5; abundance: few; d_gene: .; CDR3aa: CASSAREPQETQYF; CDR3nt: TGCGCCAGCAGCGCCCGGGAGCCCCAAGAGACCCAGTACTTC
v_gene: TRBV4-2; len: 16; j_gene: TRBJ2-6; abundance: .; d_gene: .; CDR3aa: CASSQDGAAGANVLTF; CDR3nt: TGTGCCAGCAGCCAAGATGGGGCTGCTGGGGCCAACGTCCTGACTTTC
v_gene: TRBV5-6; len: 13; j_gene: TRBJ2-1; abundance: .; d_gene: .; CDR3aa: CASSLRGMAEQFF; CDR3nt: TGTGCCAGCAGCTTGAGGGGGATGGCTGAGCAGTTCTTC
v_gene: TRBV29-1; len: 15; j_gene: TRBJ2-1; abundance: .; d_gene: TRBD2; CDR3aa: CSVKGVSGGHNEQFF; CDR3nt: TGCAGCGTAAAAGGGGTTAGCGGGGGCCACAATGAGCAGTTCTTC
v_gene: TRBV2; len: 13; j_gene: TRBJ2-5; abundance: .; d_gene: TRBD1; CDR3aa: CASSDEDRETQYF; CDR3nt: TGTGCCAGCAGTGACGAGGACAGGGAGACCCAGTACTTC
v_gene: TRBV11-1; len: 16; j_gene: TRBJ2-7; abundance: .; d_gene: .; CDR3aa: CASSSTDGESSYEQYF; CDR3nt: TGTGCCAGCAGCTCCACGGACGGGGAGAGCTCCTACGAGCAGTACTTC
v_gene: TRBV2; len: 12; j_gene: TRBJ2-1; abundance: few; d_gene: .; CDR3aa: CASSEPSALSFF; CDR3nt: TGTGCCAGCAGTGAACCTAGCGCCCTCAGCTTCTTC
v_gene: TRBV5-5; len: 15; j_gene: TRBJ2-1; abundance: .; d_gene: TRBD2; CDR3aa: CASSLGRDYYNEQFF; CDR3nt: TGTGCCAGCAGCTTGGGCCGGGACTACTACAATGAGCAGTTCTTC